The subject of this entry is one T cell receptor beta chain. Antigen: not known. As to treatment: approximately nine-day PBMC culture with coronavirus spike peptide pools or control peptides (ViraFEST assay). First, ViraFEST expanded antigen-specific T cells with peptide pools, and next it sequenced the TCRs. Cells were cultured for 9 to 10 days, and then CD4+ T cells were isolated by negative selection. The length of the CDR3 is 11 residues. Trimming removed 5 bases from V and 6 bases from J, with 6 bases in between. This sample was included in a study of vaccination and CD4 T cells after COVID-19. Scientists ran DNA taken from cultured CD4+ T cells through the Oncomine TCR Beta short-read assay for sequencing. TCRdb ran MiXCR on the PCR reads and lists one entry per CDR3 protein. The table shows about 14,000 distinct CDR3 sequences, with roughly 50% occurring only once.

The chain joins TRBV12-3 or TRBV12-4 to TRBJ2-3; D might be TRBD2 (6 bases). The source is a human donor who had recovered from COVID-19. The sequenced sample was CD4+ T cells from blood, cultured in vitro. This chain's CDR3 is CASSRGDTQYF. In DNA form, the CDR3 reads TGTGCCAGCAGTCGGGGGGATACGCAGTATTTT.